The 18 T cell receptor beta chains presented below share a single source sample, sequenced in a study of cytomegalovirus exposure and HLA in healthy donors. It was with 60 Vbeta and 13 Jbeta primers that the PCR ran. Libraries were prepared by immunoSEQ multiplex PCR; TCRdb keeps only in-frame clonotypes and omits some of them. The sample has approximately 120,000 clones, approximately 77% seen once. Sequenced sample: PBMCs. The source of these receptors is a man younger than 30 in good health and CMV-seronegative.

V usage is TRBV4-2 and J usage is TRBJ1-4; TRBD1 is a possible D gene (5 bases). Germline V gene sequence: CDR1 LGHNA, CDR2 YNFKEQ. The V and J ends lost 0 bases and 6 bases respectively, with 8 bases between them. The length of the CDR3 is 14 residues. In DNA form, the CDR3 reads TGTGCCAGCAGCCAAGATAGGGGCCATGAAAAACTGTTTTTT. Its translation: CASSQDRGHEKLFF.

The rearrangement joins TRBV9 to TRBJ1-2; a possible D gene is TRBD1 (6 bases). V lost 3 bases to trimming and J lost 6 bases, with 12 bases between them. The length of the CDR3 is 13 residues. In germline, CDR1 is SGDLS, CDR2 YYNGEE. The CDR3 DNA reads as TGTGCCAGCAGCGCCAGGGGAAGCGATGGCTACACCTTC. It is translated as CASSARGSDGYTF.

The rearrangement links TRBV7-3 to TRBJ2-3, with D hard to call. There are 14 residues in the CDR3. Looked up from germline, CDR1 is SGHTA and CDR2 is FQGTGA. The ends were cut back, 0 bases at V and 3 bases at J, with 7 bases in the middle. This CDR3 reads CASSLTFSTDTQYF. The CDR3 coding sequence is TGTGCCAGCAGCTTAACCTTTAGTACAGATACGCAGTATTTT. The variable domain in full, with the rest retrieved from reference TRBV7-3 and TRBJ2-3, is GAGVSQTPSNKVTEKGKYVELRCDPISGHTALYWYRQSLGQGPEFLIYFQGTGAADDSGLPNDRFFAVRPEGSVSTLKIQRTERGDSAVYLCASSLTFSTDTQYFGPGTRLTVL.

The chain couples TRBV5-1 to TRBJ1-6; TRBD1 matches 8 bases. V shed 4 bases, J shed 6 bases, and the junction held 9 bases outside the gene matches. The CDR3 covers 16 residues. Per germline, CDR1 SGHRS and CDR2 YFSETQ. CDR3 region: CASSLYRDRLNSPLHF. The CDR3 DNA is TGCGCCAGCAGCCTGTACCGGGACAGGCTTAATTCACCCCTCCACTTT.

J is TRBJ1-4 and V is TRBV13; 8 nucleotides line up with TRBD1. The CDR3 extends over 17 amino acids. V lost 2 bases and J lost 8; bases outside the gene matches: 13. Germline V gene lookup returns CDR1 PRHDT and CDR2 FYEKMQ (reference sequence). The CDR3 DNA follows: TGTGCCAGCAGCTTAAACCCCTCAGGGGGCGGGCGCGAAAAACTGTTTTTT. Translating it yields CASSLNPSGGGREKLFF.

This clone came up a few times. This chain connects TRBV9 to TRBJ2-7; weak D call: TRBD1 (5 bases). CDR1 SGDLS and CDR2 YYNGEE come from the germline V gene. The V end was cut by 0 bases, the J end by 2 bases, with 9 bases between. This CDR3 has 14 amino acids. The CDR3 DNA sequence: TGTGCCAGCAGCGTAGCGCAGGGTCCCTACGAGCAGTACTTC. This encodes CASSVAQGPYEQYF.

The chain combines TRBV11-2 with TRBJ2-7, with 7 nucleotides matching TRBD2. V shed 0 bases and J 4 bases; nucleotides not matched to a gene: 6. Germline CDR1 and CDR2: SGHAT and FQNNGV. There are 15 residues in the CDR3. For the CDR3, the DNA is TGTGCCAGCAGCTTAGAGACGGGGGGACTTTACGAGCAGTACTTC. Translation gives CASSLETGGLYEQYF.

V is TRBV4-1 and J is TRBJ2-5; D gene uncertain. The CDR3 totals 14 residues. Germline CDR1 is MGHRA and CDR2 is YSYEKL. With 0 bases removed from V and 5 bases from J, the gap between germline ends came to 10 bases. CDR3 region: CASSQDHPRETQYF. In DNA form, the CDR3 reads TGCGCCAGCAGCCAAGATCACCCCCGGGAGACCCAGTACTTC.

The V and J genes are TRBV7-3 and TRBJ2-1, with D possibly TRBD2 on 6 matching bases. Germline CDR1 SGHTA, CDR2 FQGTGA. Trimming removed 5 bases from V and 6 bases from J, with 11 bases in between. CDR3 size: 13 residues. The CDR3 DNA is TGTGCCAGCAGCCGAATCGGGGGCAATGAGCAGTTCTTC. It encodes CASSRIGGNEQFF.

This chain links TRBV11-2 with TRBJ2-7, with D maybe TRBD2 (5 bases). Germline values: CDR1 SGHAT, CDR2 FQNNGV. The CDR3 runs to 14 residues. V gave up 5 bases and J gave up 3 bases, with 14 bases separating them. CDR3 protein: CASSPSPSHYEQYF. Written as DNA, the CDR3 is TGTGCCAGCAGCCCTAGCCCCTCACACTACGAGCAGTACTTC.

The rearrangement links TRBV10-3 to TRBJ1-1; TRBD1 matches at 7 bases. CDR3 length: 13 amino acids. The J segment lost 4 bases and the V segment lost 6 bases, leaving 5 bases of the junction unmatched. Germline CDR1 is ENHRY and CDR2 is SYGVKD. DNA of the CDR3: TGTGCCATCAGCGGAGACAGGGCCACTGAAGCTTTCTTT. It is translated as CAISGDRATEAFF.

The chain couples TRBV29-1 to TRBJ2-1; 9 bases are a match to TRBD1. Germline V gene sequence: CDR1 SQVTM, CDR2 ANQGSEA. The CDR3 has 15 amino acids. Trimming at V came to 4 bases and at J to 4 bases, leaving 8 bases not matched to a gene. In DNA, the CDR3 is TGCAGCGTTGTGCAAGGGACAGGGTATTACAATGAGCAGTTCTTC. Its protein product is CSVVQGTGYYNEQFF.

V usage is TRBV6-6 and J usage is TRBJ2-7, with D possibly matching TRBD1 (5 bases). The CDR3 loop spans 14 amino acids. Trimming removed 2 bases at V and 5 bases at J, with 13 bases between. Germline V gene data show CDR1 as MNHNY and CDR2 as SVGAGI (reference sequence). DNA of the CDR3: TGTGCCAGCAGTTACCAGGGTGAATCCCACGAGCAGTACTTC. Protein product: CASSYQGESHEQYF.

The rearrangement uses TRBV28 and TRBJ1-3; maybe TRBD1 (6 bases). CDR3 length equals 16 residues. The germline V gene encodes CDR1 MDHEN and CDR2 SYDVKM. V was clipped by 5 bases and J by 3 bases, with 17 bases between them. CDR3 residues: CASSPHGGRNGNTIYF. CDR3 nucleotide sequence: TGTGCCAGCAGTCCACACGGGGGGCGAAATGGAAACACCATATATTTT.

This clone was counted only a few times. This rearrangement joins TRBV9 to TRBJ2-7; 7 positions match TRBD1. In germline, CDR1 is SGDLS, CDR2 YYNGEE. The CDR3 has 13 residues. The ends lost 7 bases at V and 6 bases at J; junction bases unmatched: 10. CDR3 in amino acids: CASSSRQGAEQYF. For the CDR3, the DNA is TGTGCCAGCTCTTCCCGACAGGGTGCCGAGCAGTACTTC.

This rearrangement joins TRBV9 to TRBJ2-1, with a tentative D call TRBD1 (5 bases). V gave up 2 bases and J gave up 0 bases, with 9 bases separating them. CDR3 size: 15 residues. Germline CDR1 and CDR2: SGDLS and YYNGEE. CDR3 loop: CASSVDSSSYNEQFF. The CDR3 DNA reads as TGTGCCAGCAGCGTTGACAGCAGCTCCTACAATGAGCAGTTCTTC.

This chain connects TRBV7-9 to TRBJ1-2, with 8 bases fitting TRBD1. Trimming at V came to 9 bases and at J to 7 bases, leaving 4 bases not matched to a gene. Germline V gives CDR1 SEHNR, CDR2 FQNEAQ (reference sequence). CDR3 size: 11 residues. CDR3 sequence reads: CASRQGRGYTF. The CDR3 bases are TGTGCCAGTCGACAGGGGCGTGGCTACACCTTC.

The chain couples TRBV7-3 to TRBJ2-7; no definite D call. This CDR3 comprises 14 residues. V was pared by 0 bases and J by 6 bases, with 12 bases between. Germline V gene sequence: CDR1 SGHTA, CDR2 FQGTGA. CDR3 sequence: CASSLTGSGSEQYF. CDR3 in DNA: TGTGCCAGCAGCTTAACGGGCTCCGGATCCGAGCAGTACTTC. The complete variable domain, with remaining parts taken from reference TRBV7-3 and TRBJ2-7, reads GAGVSQTPSNKVTEKGKYVELRCDPISGHTALYWYRQSLGQGPEFLIYFQGTGAADDSGLPNDRFFAVRPEGSVSTLKIQRTERGDSAVYLCASSLTGSGSEQYFGPGTRLTVT.